This T cell receptor beta chain appears in the sequencing data of a study of T cells in Graves' hyperthyroidism and ophthalmopathy. RNA transcripts yielded amplified TCR beta CDR3 regions. Carried out on the TCR CDR3, a first-round RT-PCR used the HTBI primer set. Each CDR3 protein is one row after TCRdb ran MiXCR on the multiplex PCR reads. The sample has roughly 750,000 distinct CDR3 sequences; 15% to 20% are singletons. Sequenced: blood. This TCR derives from a man younger than 35 with Graves' hyperthyroidism.

Written as DNA, the CDR3 is TGTGCCAGCAGCCCCGGGCATGGGGAAAAACTGTTTTTT. Its protein product is CASSPGHGEKLFF. The rearrangement uses TRBV7-2 and TRBJ1-4; D is undetermined. Germline V gene data show CDR1 as SGHTA and CDR2 as FQGNSA. V shed 5 bases and J shed 8 bases, with 12 bases lying between them. The CDR3 has 13 residues.